This is a list of T cell receptor beta chains from one sample in a study of blood T cell repertoires in COVID-19. Assay used: immunoSEQ multiplex PCR; TCRdb lists only in-frame clones, some missing. The sample has roughly 70,000 clones; around 86% are singletons. Material for sequencing was peripheral blood. These receptors all stem from a man aged 65 to 79 with active COVID-19. Both conserved end residues are part of each CDR3. The D gene is left open where the match is weak. A row's size may be missing; if present it is once, few, many or a size class.

V,size,J,D,CDR3,DNA
TRBV28,.,TRBJ1-4,TRBD1,CASSPPPTGGGEKLFF,TGTGCCAGCAGCCCGCCCCCCACAGGGGGTGGTGAAAAACTGTTTTTT
TRBV11-3,.,TRBJ2-3,TRBD2,CASSRGGRGDTQYF,TGTGCCAGCAGCCGGGGGGGGCGAGGAGATACGCAGTATTTT
TRBV5-4,.,TRBJ2-7,TRBD2,CASSPGLAGRYEQYF,TGTGCCAGCAGCCCCGGACTAGCGGGCCGATACGAGCAGTACTTC
TRBV12-5,.,TRBJ2-3,.,CASGLGGAATDTQYF,TGTGCTAGTGGTTTGGGGGGCGCCGCCACAGATACGCAGTATTTT
TRBV18,.,TRBJ2-7,TRBD1,CASGRDSLYEQYF,TGTGCCAGTGGCCGGGACAGCCTATACGAGCAGTACTTC
TRBV4-3,.,TRBJ1-6,TRBD1,CASSQTPTGPYSPLHF,TGCGCCAGCAGCCAAACCCCGACAGGGCCGTATTCACCCCTCCACTTT
TRBV19,.,TRBJ2-7,.,CASSGRGLVEQYF,TGTGCCAGTAGTGGCAGGGGCCTGGTGGAGCAGTACTTC
TRBV5-6,.,TRBJ2-1,TRBD2,CASSLSGQTSGPLGEQFF,TGTGCCAGCAGCTTGTCGGGCCAGACTAGCGGGCCCTTGGGTGAGCAGTTCTTC
TRBV12-3/TRBV12-4,.,TRBJ2-7,.,CASSLGAAYEQYF,TGTGCCAGCAGTTTGGGCGCAGCCTACGAGCAGTACTTC
TRBV12-5,.,TRBJ2-5,TRBD1,CASARTGQQTQYF,TGTGCTAGTGCCCGGACAGGGCAGCAGACCCAGTACTTC
TRBV28,.,TRBJ2-7,TRBD1,CASSPPGTGRKQYF,TGTGCCAGCAGTCCCCCCGGGACAGGGAGGAAGCAGTACTTC
TRBV25-1,.,TRBJ1-3,TRBD1,CASSAPDRGSGNTIYF,TGTGCCAGCAGTGCCCCGGACAGGGGCTCTGGAAACACCATATATTTT
TRBV18,.,TRBJ2-6,.,CASSPKAVSGANVLTF,TGTGCCAGCTCACCCAAAGCCGTCTCTGGGGCCAACGTCCTGACTTTC
TRBV6-5,.,TRBJ2-5,.,CASRPGGQETQYF,TGTGCCAGCAGACCCGGGGGACAAGAGACCCAGTACTTC
TRBV4-1,.,TRBJ1-5,.,CASSPRERGNQPQHF,TGCGCCAGCAGCCCCCGGGAAAGGGGCAATCAGCCCCAGCATTTT
TRBV30,few,TRBJ2-1,.,CAWSVLGGGVEQFF,TGTGCCTGGAGTGTACTAGGGGGCGGGGTTGAGCAGTTCTTC
TRBV6-5,.,TRBJ2-1,.,CASSYGQDGNEQFF,TGTGCCAGCAGTTACGGGCAGGATGGGAATGAGCAGTTCTTC
TRBV5-1,.,TRBJ1-5,.,CASSLGGGSNQPQHF,TGCGCCAGCAGCTTGGGAGGGGGTAGCAATCAGCCCCAGCATTTT
TRBV27,.,TRBJ1-3,.,CASSLAPRNTIYF,TGTGCCAGCAGCCTAGCACCCCGAAACACCATATATTTT
TRBV5-1,.,TRBJ2-7,.,CASSQDSHSYEQYF,TGCGCCAGCAGCCAGGACAGTCACTCCTACGAGCAGTACTTC
TRBV9,.,TRBJ2-1,TRBD2,CASSLLAGATYNEQFF,TGTGCCAGCAGCCTCCTAGCGGGAGCTACCTACAATGAGCAGTTCTTC
TRBV6-4,.,TRBJ2-3,TRBD2,CASSDRGREVDTQYF,TGTGCCAGCAGTGACCGGGGGAGGGAGGTGGATACGCAGTATTTT
TRBV20-1,.,TRBJ2-7,TRBD2,CSASLPPYGAGAYEQYF,TGCAGTGCTAGTCTGCCCCCCTATGGAGCGGGAGCCTACGAGCAGTACTTC
TRBV6-1,.,TRBJ1-6,.,CASSEAAGHNSPLHF,TGTGCCAGCAGTGAAGCGGCAGGGCATAATTCACCCCTCCACTTT
TRBV7-9,.,TRBJ1-5,.,CASSSGGGQPQHF,TGTGCCAGCAGCTCGGGGGGCGGTCAGCCCCAGCATTTT
TRBV7-2,.,TRBJ2-5,.,CASSLGGQQETQYF,TGTGCCAGCAGCTTGGGGGGGCAGCAAGAGACCCAGTACTTC
TRBV6-2/TRBV6-3,.,TRBJ1-2,.,CASSYSMEVPGYGYTF,TGTGCCAGCAGTTACTCGATGGAGGTCCCGGGTTATGGCTACACCTTC
TRBV7-9,.,TRBJ1-1,.,CASSPGASGAKAFF,TGTGCCAGCAGCCCGGGTGCGTCTGGGGCGAAAGCTTTCTTT
TRBV2,.,TRBJ1-2,TRBD1,CASIRQGAGYTF,TGTGCCAGCATCCGACAGGGGGCTGGCTACACCTTC